A selection of T cell receptor beta chains follows, all from one sample in a study of control samples from healthy donors and cancer patients. Sequenced by immunoSEQ multiplex PCR; TCRdb stores in-frame clones only, minus some. The table shows 140,000 to 150,000 clones, with approximately 94% occurring only once. The material sequenced was blood. Receptors were obtained from a man younger than 35 in good health. CDR3s include the opening cysteine and the closing phenylalanine or tryptophan. A D gene is named only where the DNA matches it firmly. Part of the rows lack a size; the others show once, few, many or a class for expanded clones.

CDR3 protein,CDR3 DNA,clone size,V gene,D gene,J gene
CASSLRSRTDIYTF,TGTGCCAGCAGCCTACGTTCGAGGACAGACATATACACCTTC,-,TRBV14,-,TRBJ1-2
CASSEFKGSHETQYF,TGTGCCAGCAGTGAATTCAAGGGGTCCCACGAGACCCAGTACTTC,-,TRBV25-1,-,TRBJ2-5
CASRSITNEKLFF,TGTGCCAGCAGAAGTATCACTAATGAAAAACTGTTTTTT,-,TRBV6-5,-,TRBJ1-4
CASSLGGDNEQFF,TGTGCCAGCAGTTTAGGGGGAGACAATGAGCAGTTCTTC,-,TRBV27,-,TRBJ2-1
CASSRDSRGGYTF,TGTGCCAGCAGTAGGGACAGCAGGGGCGGCTACACCTTC,-,TRBV27,TRBD1,TRBJ1-2
CAWGPRNTEAFF,TGTGCCTGGGGGCCTCGGAACACTGAAGCTTTCTTT,-,TRBV30,-,TRBJ1-1
CASSQGGQGTEKLFF,TGTGCCAGCAGCCAAGGCGGCCAGGGAACCGAAAAACTGTTTTTT,-,TRBV14,-,TRBJ1-4
CASSQGSRGDGYGYTF,TGTGCCAGCAGCCAAGGAAGCAGGGGCGACGGCTATGGCTACACCTTC,-,TRBV14,-,TRBJ1-2
CASSQVRGLGANEQFF,TGTGCCAGCAGCCAAGTAAGGGGACTAGGGGCCAATGAGCAGTTCTTC,once,TRBV3-1/TRBV3-2,TRBD2,TRBJ2-1
CASSLTTGDPFNEQFF,TGTGCCAGCAGCCTGACGACAGGGGACCCCTTCAATGAGCAGTTCTTC,-,TRBV13,TRBD1,TRBJ2-1
CASSFSGGYNEQFF,TGTGCCAGCAGTTTTTCAGGGGGCTACAATGAGCAGTTCTTC,-,TRBV27,TRBD1,TRBJ2-1
CASSLDGVSETEAFF,TGTGCCAGCAGCTTAGACGGGGTGTCGGAGACTGAAGCTTTCTTT,-,TRBV7-2,-,TRBJ1-1
CASSYSREMIEQFF,TGTGCCAGCAGTTACTCTCGGGAAATGATTGAGCAGTTCTTC,-,TRBV6-2/TRBV6-3,-,TRBJ2-1
CASSRDRGLSEQYF,TGTGCCAGCAGCCGCGACAGGGGGCTCTCCGAGCAGTACTTC,-,TRBV14,TRBD1,TRBJ2-7
CASSPGLRYNEQFF,TGCGCCAGCAGCCCGGGACTACGGTACAATGAGCAGTTCTTC,-,TRBV4-3,TRBD2,TRBJ2-1
CASSPTWTGDQPQHF,TGTGCCAGCAGTCCTACGTGGACAGGAGATCAGCCCCAGCATTTT,-,TRBV6-5,TRBD1,TRBJ1-5
CASNRDRSSYEQYF,TGTGCCAGCAACCGGGACAGGAGCTCCTACGAGCAGTACTTC,few,TRBV5-4,TRBD1,TRBJ2-7
CASSIVGELFF,TGTGCCAGTAGTATAGTGGGGGAGCTGTTTTTT,once,TRBV19,-,TRBJ2-2
CASSYSGSSYNEQFF,TGTGCCAGCAGTTATAGCGGGAGCTCCTACAATGAGCAGTTCTTC,-,TRBV6-2/TRBV6-3,TRBD2,TRBJ2-1
CASSPLGGVPYEQYF,TGTGCCAGCAGCCCCCTAGGGGGCGTACCCTACGAGCAGTACTTC,-,TRBV13,TRBD1,TRBJ2-7
CASSFGRPFEAFF,TGTGCCAGCAGCTTCGGACGGCCGTTTGAAGCTTTCTTT,-,TRBV11-1,-,TRBJ1-1
CSAQLRFSPGNEQFF,TGCAGCGCTCAACTACGATTCTCCCCGGGAAATGAGCAGTTCTTC,-,TRBV29-1,-,TRBJ2-1
CASSPLERDSPSGGYTF,TGTGCCAGCAGCCCCCTCGAAAGAGACAGCCCCAGCGGGGGCTACACCTTC,-,TRBV16,-,TRBJ1-2
CASSEYNQPQHF,TGTGCCAGCAGTGAGTACAATCAGCCCCAGCATTTT,-,TRBV28,-,TRBJ1-5
CSVGVGDEQFF,TGCAGCGTCGGAGTAGGCGATGAGCAGTTCTTC,-,TRBV29-1,-,TRBJ2-1
CASVPFDSSSYEQYF,TGTGCCAGCGTCCCTTTCGACAGCAGCTCCTACGAGCAGTACTTC,-,TRBV2,-,TRBJ2-7
CASSFGSPYSGNTIYF,TGTGCCAGCAGCTTCGGGAGTCCTTACTCTGGAAACACCATATATTTT,-,TRBV11-2,-,TRBJ1-3
CASSLAEGAGYSYNEQFF,TGCGCCAGCAGCTTGGCCGAGGGGGCGGGATATTCCTACAATGAGCAGTTCTTC,-,TRBV5-1,-,TRBJ2-1
CSVAKFFGSYNEQFF,TGCAGCGTTGCCAAGTTTTTCGGCTCCTACAATGAGCAGTTCTTC,-,TRBV29-1,-,TRBJ2-1